These T cell receptor beta chains were read from a single sample in a study of long-term antiretroviral therapy in people with HIV. The repertoire was sequenced with immunoSEQ multiplex PCR; TCRdb's copy has only in-frame clones and lacks some. The repertoire includes just over 35,000 clones, 70% to 90% of them detected once, and roughly 10% sits in the top ten. The sequences come from unsorted PBMCs, collected 2.2 years after starting antiretroviral therapy. The receptors originated from a man between 18 and 35 years old with HIV. The CDR3 runs from the conserved cysteine through the conserved F or W. The D gene is left open where the match is weak. Clone size is given for some rows only: seen once, a few or many times, or a class if the clone is expanded.

V: TRBV7-8; J: TRBJ2-2; D: TRBD1; size: NA; CDR3: CASSLVGGGGQGAVGELFF; DNA: TGTGCCAGCAGCTTAGTAGGCGGAGGGGGACAGGGGGCCGTCGGGGAGCTGTTTTTT
V: TRBV5-1; J: TRBJ1-2; D: NA; size: NA; CDR3: CASSLASEGYTF; DNA: TGCGCCAGCAGCTTGGCTTCTGAGGGCTACACCTTC
V: TRBV7-9; J: TRBJ2-7; D: NA; size: NA; CDR3: CASSRKGTYEQYF; DNA: TGTGCCAGCAGTCGAAAGGGAACCTACGAGCAGTACTTC
V: TRBV19; J: TRBJ1-2; D: NA; size: NA; CDR3: CASSIEPLGYGYTF; DNA: TGTGCCAGTAGTATAGAGCCCTTAGGCTATGGCTACACCTTC
V: TRBV5-4; J: TRBJ2-1; D: NA; size: NA; CDR3: CASSLGQLTNEQFF; DNA: TGTGCCAGCAGCTTGGGGCAGTTAACCAATGAGCAGTTCTTC
V: TRBV11-2; J: TRBJ1-1; D: NA; size: NA; CDR3: CASSLEWSNKNTEAFF; DNA: TGTGCCAGCAGCTTAGAGTGGTCAAATAAGAACACTGAAGCTTTCTTT
V: TRBV5-5; J: TRBJ1-4; D: TRBD1; size: NA; CDR3: CASSPPGQNNEKLFF; DNA: TGTGCCAGCAGTCCGCCGGGACAGAATAATGAAAAACTGTTTTTT
V: TRBV14; J: TRBJ1-6; D: NA; size: NA; CDR3: CASSQDLEGGWWNSPLHF; DNA: TGTGCCAGCAGCCAAGATCTGGAGGGTGGGTGGTGGAATTCACCCCTCCACTTT
V: TRBV27; J: TRBJ2-7; D: TRBD1; size: NA; CDR3: CASSLRGLRYEQYF; DNA: TGTGCCAGCAGTTTAAGGGGGCTCCGCTACGAGCAGTACTTC
V: TRBV30; J: TRBJ1-2; D: NA; size: NA; CDR3: CAWSEGLNYGYTF; DNA: TGTGCCTGGAGTGAGGGCCTTAACTATGGCTACACCTTC
V: TRBV5-4; J: TRBJ1-2; D: TRBD1; size: NA; CDR3: CASSVVGGTGAYYGYTF; DNA: TGTGCCAGCAGCGTAGTTGGAGGGACAGGGGCTTACTATGGCTACACCTTC
V: TRBV7-9; J: TRBJ1-1; D: NA; size: NA; CDR3: CASSFGNTEAFF; DNA: TGTGCCAGCAGCTTTGGGAACACTGAAGCTTTCTTT
V: TRBV6-1; J: TRBJ2-7; D: TRBD2; size: NA; CDR3: CASRETGTSGSNEQYF; DNA: TGTGCCAGCAGGGAAACCGGGACTAGCGGGAGTAACGAGCAGTACTTC
V: TRBV7-6; J: TRBJ1-2; D: NA; size: NA; CDR3: CASSPGSGGNYYGYTF; DNA: TGTGCCAGCAGCCCCGGATCGGGGGGCAACTACTATGGCTACACCTTC
V: TRBV9; J: TRBJ1-3; D: NA; size: NA; CDR3: CASSVGGGHGNTIYF; DNA: TGTGCCAGCAGCGTAGGAGGGGGGCATGGAAACACCATATATTTT
V: TRBV19; J: TRBJ2-7; D: NA; size: NA; CDR3: CASSIPGSRLIEQYF; DNA: TGTGCCAGTAGTATTCCGGGAAGTCGGTTGATCGAGCAGTACTTC
V: TRBV5-1; J: TRBJ2-7; D: TRBD1; size: once; CDR3: CASSSGTGLDEQYF; DNA: TGCGCCAGCAGCTCCGGGACAGGTTTGGACGAGCAGTACTTC
V: TRBV11-2; J: TRBJ2-1; D: NA; size: NA; CDR3: CASSLNAPPRRYNEQFF; DNA: TGTGCCAGCAGCCTAAACGCACCCCCGCGGCGGTACAATGAGCAGTTCTTC
V: TRBV21-1; J: TRBJ1-1; D: NA; size: once; CDR3: CASSNRQGTRNTEAFF; DNA: TGTGCCAGCAGCAACCGACAGGGAACCAGGAACACTGAAGCTTTCTTT
V: TRBV15; J: TRBJ2-2; D: NA; size: NA; CDR3: CATSRDMFGGTGFTGELFF; DNA: TGTGCCACCAGCAGAGATATGTTCGGGGGGACAGGCTTCACCGGGGAGCTGTTTTTT
V: TRBV9; J: TRBJ2-2; D: TRBD2; size: NA; CDR3: CASSVSGGPTGELFF; DNA: TGTGCCAGCAGCGTGTCGGGAGGACCCACCGGGGAGCTGTTTTTT
V: TRBV4-3; J: TRBJ2-7; D: NA; size: NA; CDR3: CASSQRIAGEQYF; DNA: TGCGCCAGCAGCCAGAGGATTGCGGGCGAGCAGTACTTC
V: TRBV28; J: TRBJ1-2; D: NA; size: NA; CDR3: CASIKGGGYGYTF; DNA: TGTGCCAGCATCAAGGGGGGGGGCTATGGCTACACCTTC
V: TRBV2; J: TRBJ2-2; D: TRBD1; size: NA; CDR3: CASSEDRGQNTGELFF; DNA: TGTGCCAGCAGTGAGGACAGGGGGCAGAACACCGGGGAGCTGTTTTTT
V: TRBV9; J: TRBJ1-4; D: TRBD1; size: NA; CDR3: CASSDPQGMDEKLFF; DNA: TGTGCCAGCAGCGACCCACAGGGGATGGATGAAAAACTGTTTTTT
V: TRBV10-3; J: TRBJ1-1; D: NA; size: NA; CDR3: CAISPRGERAFF; DNA: TGTGCCATCAGCCCTCGAGGGGAAAGAGCTTTCTTT
V: TRBV19; J: TRBJ2-2; D: NA; size: NA; CDR3: CASSSLGGTGELFF; DNA: TGTGCCAGTAGTAGCCTGGGGGGCACCGGGGAGCTGTTTTTT
V: TRBV6-1; J: TRBJ1-5; D: TRBD1; size: NA; CDR3: CASRTGVQPQHF; DNA: TGTGCCAGCAGAACAGGGGTTCAGCCCCAGCATTTT
V: TRBV5-6; J: TRBJ2-1; D: NA; size: NA; CDR3: CASSLFRPESYNEQFF; DNA: TGTGCCAGCAGCTTGTTCAGACCAGAGTCCTACAATGAGCAGTTCTTC
V: TRBV6-1; J: TRBJ1-2; D: NA; size: NA; CDR3: CASSELGTRTGYTF; DNA: TGTGCCAGCAGTGAATTGGGCACCAGAACTGGCTACACCTTC
V: TRBV19; J: TRBJ1-5; D: TRBD1; size: NA; CDR3: CASKGAGGQNNQPQHF; DNA: TGTGCCAGTAAAGGGGCAGGGGGCCAAAACAATCAGCCCCAGCATTTT
V: TRBV4-1; J: TRBJ1-5; D: NA; size: once; CDR3: CASSQELSDRNQPQHF; DNA: TGCGCCAGCAGCCAAGAATTGTCAGACCGCAATCAGCCCCAGCATTTT
V: TRBV23-1; J: TRBJ2-7; D: NA; size: NA; CDR3: CASSQSEMRLGEQYF; DNA: TGCGCCAGCAGTCAATCCGAAATGAGGTTGGGGGAGCAGTACTTC